Below, 27 T cell receptor beta chains from the same sample are listed, as sequenced in a study of shared clonotypes between healthy human individuals. Some clones are missing from TCRdb's copy, which holds only in-frame ones; the method was immunoSEQ multiplex PCR. The profile shows a few million clones, roughly 92% of them singletons. Sequencing was done on a sample of naive CD4+ T cells from PBMCs. Specified subset: CD45RA+ positively selected. These TCRs come from a man between 18 and 29 years old in good health. Some clones in this sample may be carry-over from other donors' samples.

The chain joins TRBV28 to TRBJ1-2; possibly TRBD1 for D (6 bases). V was shortened by 8 bases and J by 6 bases, with 22 bases between the two germline ends. Looked up from germline, CDR1 is MDHEN and CDR2 is SYDVKM. This CDR3 comprises 15 residues. The CDR3, as DNA: TGTGCCAGCCGAATAGGTAGGGGGGCTCGTCATGGCTACACCTTC. Its protein product is CASRIGRGARHGYTF.

The gene calls are TRBV29-1 and TRBJ2-1, with D perhaps TRBD1 (6 bases). The germline V and J ends were trimmed by 7 bases and 0 bases, with 10 bases remaining between them. The CDR3 is 13 residues long. The germline V gene encodes CDR1 SQVTM and CDR2 ANQGSEA. CDR3 protein: CSATGTSYNEQFF. The CDR3 DNA reads as TGCAGCGCTACAGGGACCTCCTACAATGAGCAGTTCTTC.

This clone was counted once. In the same sample, other DNA sequences code for this CDR3. The chain links TRBV5-4 to TRBJ2-7; no clear D gene. The CDR3 has 15 amino acids. Trimming removed 0 bases at V and 0 bases at J, with 10 bases between. From germline, CDR1 is SGHNT and CDR2 YYREEE (reference sequence). Here the CDR3 reads CASSLVGPSSYEQYF. The CDR3 region has the DNA TGTGCCAGCAGCTTGGTGGGCCCCAGCTCCTACGAGCAGTACTTC. Complete variable domain (other parts from reference TRBV5-4 and TRBJ2-7): ETGVTQSPTHLIKTRGQQVTLRCSSQSGHNTVSWYQQALGQGPQFIFQYYREEENGRGNFPPRFSGLQFPNYSSELNVNALELDDSALYLCASSLVGPSSYEQYFGPGTRLTVT.

This chain joins TRBV27 and TRBJ2-2, with 10 nucleotides matching TRBD2. CDR3 length equals 18 residues. Germline lookup yields CDR1 MNHEY and CDR2 SMNVEV (reference sequence). Losses at the gene ends were 7 bases for V and 2 bases for J; bases not matched to a gene: 13. The CDR3 sequence: CASTKREGAGLNTGELFF. CDR3 coding DNA: TGTGCCAGCACCAAGCGGGAGGGTGCAGGACTCAACACCGGGGAGCTGTTTTTT.

This chain links TRBV25-1 with TRBJ2-7; 8 bases match TRBD1. Unmatched junction bases numbered 3, after V lost 6 bases and J lost 5 bases. This CDR3 comprises 12 residues. The germline gives CDR1 MGHDK, CDR2 SYGVNS. The CDR3 region has the DNA TGTGCCAGCAGAAAGACAGGGGACGAGCAGTACTTC. Its translation: CASRKTGDEQYF.

V usage is TRBV5-1 and J usage is TRBJ1-2, with D possibly TRBD1 on 5 matching bases. Looked up from germline, CDR1 is SGHRS and CDR2 is YFSETQ. The CDR3 length is 16 residues. V lost 2 bases, J lost 7 bases, and 21 bases lay in between. In nucleotides, the CDR3 is TGCGCCAGCAGCTTACCCACCACCGGGACCGTGGCTGGCTACACCTTC. Translating it yields CASSLPTTGTVAGYTF. Variable domain in full (rest from reference TRBV5-1 and TRBJ1-2): KAGVTQTPRYLIKTRGQQVTLSCSPISGHRSVSWYQQTPGQGLQFLFEYFSETQRNKGNFPGRFSGRQFSNSRSEMNVSTLELGDSALYLCASSLPTTGTVAGYTFGSGTRLTVV.

The CDR3 here is CASSIGDRGRGETQYF. CDR3 DNA: TGTGCCAGTAGTATAGGTGACAGGGGTCGAGGGGAGACCCAGTACTTC. The chain employs TRBV19 and TRBJ2-5; 8 bases map to TRBD1. With 1 base clipped from V and 5 bases from J, the junction kept 9 bases outside the gene matches. The CDR3 is 16 amino acids. Germline V CDR1 and CDR2: LNHDA, SQIVND (reference sequence).

The chain links TRBV5-1 to TRBJ2-3; 10 positions match TRBD2. Trimming cost V 0 bases and J 6 bases; bases outside gene matches: 4. The CDR3 loop spans 15 amino acids. CDR1 and CDR2 from the germline V gene are SGHRS and YFSETQ. The CDR3 protein is CASSLVASGSDTQYF. Here the CDR3 DNA reads TGCGCCAGCAGCTTGGTGGCTAGCGGGAGTGATACGCAGTATTTT.

This chain uses TRBV6-5 with TRBJ2-7, with 7 bases that match TRBD1. The germline V gene encodes CDR1 MNHEY and CDR2 SVGAGI. V was pared by 2 bases and J by 9 bases, with 4 bases of the junction left unmatched. The CDR3 extends over 12 amino acids. The CDR3 loop reads CASSYTGERQYF. Written as DNA, the CDR3 is TGTGCCAGCAGTTACACAGGGGAGCGGCAGTACTTC.

J is TRBJ1-1 and V is TRBV29-1, with 9 bases aligning to TRBD1. CDR1 is SQVTM and CDR2 is ANQGSEA in the germline V gene. The CDR3 contains 12 residues. Trimming cost V 5 bases and J 5 bases; bases outside gene matches: 3. The CDR3 DNA sequence: TGCAGCGTTAAGACAGGGGGGACTGAAGCTTTCTTT. Its protein is CSVKTGGTEAFF.

The gene calls are TRBV5-1 and TRBJ2-1, with 8 bases lining up with TRBD2. V lost 8 bases and J lost 4; bases outside the gene matches: 11. Germline V lookup: CDR1 SGHRS, CDR2 YFSETQ. The CDR3 runs 15 residues. CDR3 nucleotide sequence: TGCGCCAGTGTAGCGGGACAAATGCCATACAATGAGCAGTTCTTC. It codes for CASVAGQMPYNEQFF.

This chain connects TRBV11-3 to TRBJ2-3; D is uncertain. V was cut by 2 bases and J by 0 bases, with 15 bases left in between. The germline V gene encodes CDR1 SGHNT and CDR2 YENEEA. CDR3 length: 17 amino acids. CDR3 residues: CASSLLRGGASTDTQYF. The CDR3 nucleotides read TGTGCCAGCAGCTTACTGCGTGGCGGTGCTAGCACAGATACGCAGTATTTT.

The chain uses TRBV28 and TRBJ2-1; the match to TRBD2 covers 8 bases. Germline V gives CDR1 MDHEN, CDR2 SYDVKM. This CDR3 contains 15 residues. V lost 6 bases, J lost 9 bases, and 13 bases stayed unmatched. CDR3: CASSRTSPGISEQFF. The CDR3, as DNA: TGTGCCAGCAGCCGGACTAGCCCTGGCATTAGTGAGCAGTTCTTC.

J is TRBJ2-5 and V is TRBV7-3; D unclear. CDR3 length: 14 residues. Trimming shortened V by 0 bases and J by 5 bases, and 10 bases separated the two germline ends. Germline V gene lookup returns CDR1 SGHTA and CDR2 FQGTGA. The CDR3 sequence is CASSLTAIGETQYF. The CDR3 DNA reads as TGTGCCAGCAGCTTAACGGCCATCGGGGAGACCCAGTACTTC.

The chain is built from TRBV11-2 and TRBJ2-3; 7 positions match TRBD1. The CDR3 extends over 13 amino acids. The ends lost 7 bases at V and 8 bases at J; junction bases unmatched: 9. Germline CDR1 and CDR2: SGHAT and FQNNGV. The CDR3 sequence is CASTSGGGGTQYF. In DNA, the CDR3 is TGTGCCAGCACCTCAGGGGGTGGGGGTACGCAGTATTTT.

The rearrangement uses TRBV19 and TRBJ2-1, with TRBD2 matching over 7 bases. V shed 5 bases and J 6 bases; nucleotides not matched to a gene: 13. Per germline, CDR1 LNHDA and CDR2 SQIVND (reference sequence). The CDR3 sequence is 16 residues long. Written as DNA, the CDR3 is TGTGCCAGTAGTTCCGTGGCGGCGGGAGCCGGCAATGAGCAGTTCTTC. Translation gives CASSSVAAGAGNEQFF.

This chain joins TRBV9 and TRBJ2-7; TRBD2 matches at 11 bases. The CDR3 runs 13 residues. Per the germline V gene, CDR1 is SGDLS and CDR2 is YYNGEE. The V gene end was trimmed by 7 bases and the J gene end by 7 bases; junction bases not matched to a gene: 7. As DNA, the CDR3 is TGTGCCAGCTCTATAGCGGGAGGGAATGAGCAGTACTTC. As protein: CASSIAGGNEQYF.

V is TRBV10-3 and J is TRBJ2-1; 10 bases are a match to TRBD2. This CDR3 comprises 17 residues. Germline V lookup: CDR1 ENHRY, CDR2 SYGVKD. V lost 2 bases to trimming and J lost 2 bases; unmatched junction nucleotides: 6. The chain's CDR3 is CAISEASGSVTYNEQFF. CDR3 nucleotides: TGTGCCATCAGTGAGGCTAGCGGGAGTGTCACCTACAATGAGCAGTTCTTC.

In the case of this clone: One junction end does not reproduce the germline sequence, and a read error may be involved. The chain employs TRBV30 and TRBJ1-5; D perhaps matches TRBD1 (6 bases). This CDR3 is built from 13 residues. CDR1 is GTSNPN and CDR2 is SVGIG in the germline V gene (reference sequence). In nucleotides, the CDR3 is TGTGTCTGGAGTGGAGACAGGTTGCAGCCCCAGCATTTT. Translation: CVWSGDRLQPQHF. Drawing the rest from reference TRBV30 and TRBJ1-5, the complete variable domain is SQTIHQWPATLVQPVGSPLSLECTVEGTSNPNLYWYRQAAGRGLQLLFYSVGIGQISSEVPQNLSASRPQDRQFILSSKKLLLSDSGFYLCVWSGDRLQPQHFGDGTRLSIL.

The genes are TRBV5-1 and TRBJ2-4; D possibly corresponds to TRBD1 (6 bases). The CDR3 runs 14 residues. Germline loops: CDR1 SGHRS, CDR2 YFSETQ. Trimming took 1 base from V and 8 from J, leaving 13 bases between them. The DNA for the CDR3 is TGCGCCAGCAGCTTGACAGGGTTAACAGACATTCAGTACTTC. This encodes CASSLTGLTDIQYF.

This clone was counted between two and nine times. V gene TRBV5-4 combines with J gene TRBJ1-1; tentative D call: TRBD1 (6 bases). Trimming stripped 2 bases from V and 1 base from J, with 9 bases between. Germline V gene sequence: CDR1 SGHNT, CDR2 YYREEE (reference sequence). This CDR3 has 14 residues. CDR3 loop: CASSFAGANTEAFF. CDR3 DNA: TGTGCCAGCAGCTTCGCAGGGGCGAACACTGAAGCTTTCTTT.

As regards this clone: The identical CDR3 is also encoded by other nucleotide sequences in the sample. The chain employs TRBV5-4 and TRBJ2-3; either TRBD1 or TRBD2 may fit D (5 bases each). Trimming shortened V by 0 bases and J by 4 bases, and 9 bases separated the two germline ends. This CDR3 has 14 residues. Germline CDR1 is SGHNT and CDR2 is YYREEE (reference sequence). DNA of the CDR3: TGTGCCAGCAGCTTGGAGGGGAGTGCAGATACGCAGTATTTT. Its protein product is CASSLEGSADTQYF. The full variable domain, rest sourced from reference TRBV5-4 and TRBJ2-3, is ETGVTQSPTHLIKTRGQQVTLRCSSQSGHNTVSWYQQALGQGPQFIFQYYREEENGRGNFPPRFSGLQFPNYSSELNVNALELDDSALYLCASSLEGSADTQYFGPGTRLTVL.

This clone was detected a few times. V usage is TRBV19 and J usage is TRBJ1-1; D is perhaps TRBD1 (5 bases). The CDR3 covers 14 residues. With 6 bases removed from V and 2 bases from J, the gap between germline ends came to 13 bases. Germline V gene sequence: CDR1 LNHDA, CDR2 SQIVND (reference sequence). CDR3 bases: TGTGCCAGTAGCCGACAGAGCCTAAACACTGAAGCTTTCTTT. Translating gives CASSRQSLNTEAFF.

The chain uses TRBV30 and TRBJ1-4; D is uncertain. This CDR3 contains 11 residues. Germline assignment: CDR1 GTSNPN and CDR2 SVGIG (reference sequence). The ends were cut back, 5 bases at V and 8 bases at J, with 9 bases in the middle. CDR3 coding DNA: TGTGCCTGGTCTCGTCGGGAAAAACTGTTTTTT. It translates to CAWSRREKLFF.

The V gene is TRBV2, the J gene TRBJ1-2; 7 nucleotides match TRBD1. The V gene end was trimmed by 6 bases and the J gene end by 3 bases; junction bases not matched to a gene: 10. CDR1 and CDR2 (germline): SNHLY, FYNNEI. CDR3 length: 15 residues. Here the CDR3 DNA reads TGTGCCAGCAGAAACTCCAGGCAGGGGGACTATGGCTACACCTTC. The encoded protein is CASRNSRQGDYGYTF.

The chain couples TRBV2 to TRBJ1-1; 8 nucleotides match TRBD1. The trim removed 6 bases at V and 5 bases at J, leaving 11 bases unmatched. Looked up from germline, CDR1 is SNHLY and CDR2 is FYNNEI. The CDR3 sequence is 15 residues long. CDR3 in amino acids: CASRRDRGRGTEAFF. The CDR3 nucleotides are TGTGCCAGCAGACGCGACAGGGGTAGGGGAACTGAAGCTTTCTTT.

About this clone: Possible read error: a much larger clone is one base away. Other DNA sequences within the sample encode an identical CDR3. The rearrangement uses TRBV7-3 and TRBJ2-3; D is ambiguous. This CDR3 is built from 12 residues. Trimming cost V 5 bases and J 2 bases, with 5 bases left between them. Germline lookup yields CDR1 SGHTA and CDR2 FQGTGA. The DNA of the CDR3 is TGTGCCAGCAGCCTGGACACAGATACGCAGTATTTT. It translates to CASSLDTDTQYF.